A single sample is the source of the 19 T cell receptor beta chains below, sequenced in a study of blood T cell repertoires in COVID-19. TCRdb keeps only in-frame clones here, not all; method: immunoSEQ multiplex PCR. The data hold over 95,000 clones, with 80% to 90% observed a single time. Sequencing used peripheral blood. Receptors were obtained from a human donor in a cohort sampled during active COVID-19.

The V gene is TRBV24-1, the J gene TRBJ2-2; maybe TRBD1 (6 bases). CDR1 is KGHDR and CDR2 is SFDVKD in the germline V gene. V lost 4 bases to trimming and J lost 0 bases, with 11 bases between them. CDR3 length: 16 amino acids. CDR3 DNA: TGTGCCACCAGTGACTGGACAGAAACGAACACCGGGGAGCTGTTTTTT. It codes for CATSDWTETNTGELFF.

This clone was seen a single time. The chain recombines TRBV6-2 or TRBV6-3 with TRBJ1-2; 9 nucleotides align to TRBD1. CDR1 MNHEY and CDR2 SVGEGT come from the germline V gene. The CDR3 spans 15 residues. Losses at the gene ends were 5 bases for V and 6 bases for J; bases not matched to a gene: 10. CDR3 sequence reads: CASSQTGTGINGYTF. The CDR3 DNA reads as TGTGCCAGCAGTCAAACCGGGACAGGGATTAATGGCTACACCTTC.

This chain's CDR3 is CASSSGTSLGETQYF. The CDR3 DNA follows: TGCGCCAGCAGCTCCGGGACTAGCTTAGGAGAGACCCAGTACTTC. The chain couples TRBV5-1 to TRBJ2-5; TRBD2 matches at 9 bases. V was clipped by 3 bases and J by 4 bases; unmatched bases: 7. In germline, CDR1 is SGHRS, CDR2 YFSETQ. CDR3 size: 15 residues.

This chain connects TRBV6-5 to TRBJ2-3; D possibly corresponds to TRBD1 (6 bases). The CDR3 is 15 amino acids. The germline V gene encodes CDR1 MNHEY and CDR2 SVGAGI. V lost 6 bases and J 0 bases, leaving 13 bases between the germline ends. CDR3 protein: CASRRLQGSTDTQYF. CDR3 sequence (DNA): TGTGCCAGCAGGAGACTACAGGGCAGCACAGATACGCAGTATTTT.

This chain connects TRBV6-5 to TRBJ1-6; D is perhaps TRBD1 (6 bases). The CDR3 has 14 residues. V was shortened by 6 bases and J by 7 bases, with 13 bases between the two germline ends. Germline V gene data show CDR1 as MNHEY and CDR2 as SVGAGI. CDR3 residues: CASSYKTGNSPLHF. As DNA, the CDR3 is TGTGCCAGCAGCTATAAAACAGGGAATTCACCCCTCCACTTT.

There are a few counts of this clone. The genes are TRBV5-4 and TRBJ2-7, with 10 bases that match TRBD1. V shed 5 bases and J 5 bases; nucleotides not matched to a gene: 7. Germline CDR1 SGHNT, CDR2 YYREEE (reference sequence). The CDR3 is 14 residues long. The CDR3 DNA sequence: TGTGCCAGCAGATTCGACAGGGGGCGGCACGAGCAGTACTTC. Translated, it gives CASRFDRGRHEQYF. The whole variable domain, filled in from reference TRBV5-4 and TRBJ2-7, reads ETGVTQSPTHLIKTRGQQVTLRCSSQSGHNTVSWYQQALGQGPQFIFQYYREEENGRGNFPPRFSGLQFPNYSSELNVNALELDDSALYLCASRFDRGRHEQYFGPGTRLTVT.

The chain employs TRBV18 and TRBJ1-4; TRBD1 aligns across 9 bases. The CDR3 consists of 14 residues. V gave up 3 bases and J gave up 6 bases; unmatched junction bases: 2. The germline V gene has CDR1 KGHSH and CDR2 LQKENI. This CDR3 is CASSPGTGYEKLFF. The CDR3 DNA follows: TGTGCCAGCTCACCCGGGACAGGGTATGAAAAACTGTTTTTT.

The genes are TRBV5-6 and TRBJ2-5; TRBD1 matches at 7 bases. This CDR3 has 14 amino acids. The trim removed 2 bases at V and 5 bases at J, leaving 6 bases unmatched. Germline CDR1 and CDR2: SGHDT and YYEEEE. The CDR3 nucleotides are TGTGCCAGCAGCTTTTACGGACAGGAGGAGACCCAGTACTTC. Its protein is CASSFYGQEETQYF.

The chain joins TRBV6-4 to TRBJ2-3; perhaps TRBD1 as D (6 bases). Germline V lookup: CDR1 MRHNA, CDR2 SNTAGT. The V gene lost 7 bases and the J gene lost 0 bases, with 11 bases spanning the gap. CDR3 length: 14 residues. CDR3 loop: CASKTGPSTDTQYF. In nucleotides, the CDR3 is TGTGCCAGCAAGACAGGACCCAGCACAGATACGCAGTATTTT.

V and J are TRBV5-1 and TRBJ1-1; D ambiguous. CDR1 and CDR2 from the germline V gene are SGHRS and YFSETQ. The ends were cut back, 0 bases at V and 1 base at J, with 7 bases in the middle. This CDR3 region has 14 residues. The CDR3 loop reads CASSLAQQNTEAFF. The CDR3 DNA follows: TGCGCCAGCAGCTTGGCACAGCAGAACACTGAAGCTTTCTTT.

CDR3 sequence: CASSLEGDRGHYEQYF. The CDR3 DNA is TGTGCCAGCAGCTTAGAAGGGGACAGGGGCCACTACGAGCAGTACTTC. The chain joins TRBV7-9 to TRBJ2-7; TRBD1 aligns across 10 bases. CDR1 and CDR2 (germline): SEHNR, FQNEAQ (reference sequence). V dropped 1 base and J dropped 3; count of bases not matched to a gene: 6. There are 16 residues in the CDR3.

The chain has TRBV6-2 or TRBV6-3 and TRBJ2-1; 7 positions agree with TRBD1. This CDR3 comprises 16 residues. The germline gives CDR1 MNHEY, CDR2 SVGEGT. V shed 2 bases, J shed 4 bases, and the junction held 8 bases outside the gene matches. The chain's CDR3 is CASSYKRGPDYNEQFF. For the CDR3, the DNA is TGTGCCAGCAGTTACAAGAGGGGGCCGGATTACAATGAGCAGTTCTTC.

This clone was detected only a few times. The rearrangement links TRBV2 to TRBJ1-4; 8 bases fit TRBD1. This CDR3 has 15 amino acids. Germline assignment: CDR1 SNHLY and CDR2 FYNNEI. V lost 4 bases, J lost 7 bases, and 8 bases stayed unmatched. CDR3 in amino acids: CASSGPRQGLEKLFF. Here the CDR3 DNA reads TGTGCCAGCAGTGGCCCCCGACAGGGGCTTGAAAAACTGTTTTTT.

The V and J genes are TRBV11-3 and TRBJ1-3; 11 bases fit TRBD1. V dropped 4 bases and J dropped 0; count of bases not matched to a gene: 2. The CDR3 consists of 16 residues. CDR1 is SGHNT, CDR2 YENEEA, per germline. DNA of the CDR3: TGTGCCAGCAGCTCGGGGACAGGGGGCTCTGGAAACACCATATATTTT. Amino acid sequence: CASSSGTGGSGNTIYF.

This clone was found once. The chain links TRBV5-1 to TRBJ1-2; 8 positions agree with TRBD1. V gave up 5 bases and J gave up 0 bases; unmatched junction bases: 9. This CDR3 region has 16 residues. Germline lookup yields CDR1 SGHRS and CDR2 YFSETQ. DNA of the CDR3: TGCGCCAGCAGACCCCAGGGACAGGTTTCTAACTATGGCTACACCTTC. Its protein product is CASRPQGQVSNYGYTF.

This clone was detected only once. V usage is TRBV6-5 and J usage is TRBJ2-7; 8 bases fit TRBD2. Losses at the gene ends were 10 bases for V and 5 bases for J; bases not matched to a gene: 10. Germline CDR1 MNHEY, CDR2 SVGAGI. The length of the CDR3 is 13 residues. The CDR3: CATSLGSGDEQYF. CDR3 nucleotides: TGTGCCACCAGCCTGGGTAGCGGGGACGAGCAGTACTTC.

The sample holds a few counts of this clone. The genes are TRBV7-8 and TRBJ2-7; D may be TRBD1 (5 bases). The CDR3 has 15 residues. Germline-derived CDR1 and CDR2 are SGHVS and FQNEAQ. With 1 base removed from V and 3 bases from J, the gap between germline ends came to 13 bases. The CDR3 DNA follows: TGTGCCAGCAGCTTAGACCCAGGGTGGAACTACGAGCAGTACTTC. Its protein is CASSLDPGWNYEQYF.

This clone was counted only a few times. This chain connects TRBV18 to TRBJ1-6; 11 bases map to TRBD1. The CDR3 is 16 residues long. Germline trimming cut 5 bases from V and 3 bases from J; bases unmatched to any gene: 3. Per germline, CDR1 KGHSH and CDR2 LQKENI. The CDR3 loop is CASSAGTGGYNSPLHF. CDR3 DNA: TGTGCCAGCTCAGCCGGGACAGGGGGCTATAATTCACCCCTCCACTTT.

The chain combines TRBV19 with TRBJ1-6, with D perhaps TRBD1 (5 bases). The CDR3 is made up of 14 amino acids. Trimming shortened V by 2 bases and J by 9 bases, and 11 bases separated the two germline ends. The V gene's germline CDR1 is LNHDA and CDR2 SQIVND (reference sequence). CDR3: CASSISMQGSPLHF. The CDR3 nucleotides are TGTGCCAGTAGTATAAGTATGCAGGGTTCACCCCTCCACTTT.